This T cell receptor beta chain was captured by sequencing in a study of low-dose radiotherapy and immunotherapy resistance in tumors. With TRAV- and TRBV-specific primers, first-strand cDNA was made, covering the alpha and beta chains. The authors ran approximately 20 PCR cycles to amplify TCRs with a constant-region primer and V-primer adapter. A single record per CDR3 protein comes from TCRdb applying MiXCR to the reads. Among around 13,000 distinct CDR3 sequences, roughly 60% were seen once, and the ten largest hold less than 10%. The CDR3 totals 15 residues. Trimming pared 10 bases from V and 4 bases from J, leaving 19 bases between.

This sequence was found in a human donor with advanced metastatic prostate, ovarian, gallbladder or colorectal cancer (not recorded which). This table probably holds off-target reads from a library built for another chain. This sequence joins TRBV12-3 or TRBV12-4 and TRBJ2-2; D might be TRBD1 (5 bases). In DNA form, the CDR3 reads TGTGCCACCGGAAACCCGCGACAGTTCACCGGGGAGCTGTTTTTT. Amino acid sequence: CATGNPRQFTGELFF.